Listed here are 7 T cell receptor beta chains from one sample, sequenced in a study of blood T cell repertoires in COVID-19. The method was immunoSEQ multiplex PCR; TCRdb's version includes in-frame clones alone and lacks a portion of them. This sample has some 120,000 clones, with roughly 87% found just once. The sample comprised peripheral blood. These receptors were collected from a man older than 75 with active or convalescent COVID-19.

CDR3 residues: CASSLEGWREEGYEQYF. In DNA, the CDR3 is TGTGCCAGCAGCTTAGAAGGGTGGCGGGAGGAGGGCTACGAGCAGTACTTC. The chain combines TRBV7-2 with TRBJ2-7; TRBD2 matches at 8 bases. With V trimmed by 1 base and J by 3 bases, 11 bases remained unmatched. The germline V gene encodes CDR1 SGHTA and CDR2 FQGNSA. The CDR3 extends over 17 amino acids. Combining the CDR3 with reference TRBV7-2 and TRBJ2-7 gives the whole variable domain GAGVSQSPSNKVTEKGKDVELRCDPISGHTALYWYRQSLGQGLEFLIYFQGNSAPDKSGLPSDRFSAERTGGSVSTLTIQRTQQEDSAVYLCASSLEGWREEGYEQYFGPGTRLTVT.

The DNA of the CDR3 is TGTGCCAGCAGTTACGACGTGGGCAGTCTCAATCAGCCCCAGCATTTT. Translated, it gives CASSYDVGSLNQPQHF. The V call is TRBV6-2 or TRBV6-3, the J call TRBJ1-5; D uncertain. The CDR3 totals 16 residues. V was pared by 2 bases and J by 3 bases, with 14 bases between. The germline gives CDR1 MNHEY, CDR2 SVGEGT.

V gene TRBV9 combines with J gene TRBJ2-1; 7 positions agree with TRBD1. Germline V gives CDR1 SGDLS, CDR2 YYNGEE. CDR3 length: 14 amino acids. Unmatched junction bases numbered 7, after V lost 4 bases and J lost 6 bases. The CDR3 nucleotides are TGTGCCAGCAGCCTCGGACAGGCCGCCAATGAGCAGTTCTTC. Its translation is CASSLGQAANEQFF.

The J gene is TRBJ1-1, the V gene TRBV18, with D possibly being TRBD1 (6 bases). V lost 2 bases to trimming and J lost 0 bases, with 10 bases between them. Germline CDR1 is KGHSH and CDR2 is LQKENI. This CDR3 region has 15 residues. The CDR3 sequence: CASSPRTGMNTEAFF. The CDR3 region has the DNA TGTGCCAGCTCACCAAGAACAGGGATGAACACTGAAGCTTTCTTT.

The chain uses TRBV6-1 and TRBJ1-2, with TRBD1 identical over 8 bases. Germline assignment: CDR1 MNHNS and CDR2 SASEGT. With 2 bases clipped from V and 2 bases from J, the junction kept 4 bases outside the gene matches. The CDR3 loop spans 15 amino acids. CDR3 region: CASSEKGDRNYGYTF. In DNA, the CDR3 is TGTGCCAGCAGTGAAAAGGGGGACAGGAACTATGGCTACACCTTC.

The V call is TRBV9, the J call TRBJ2-7; 8 nucleotides line up with TRBD2. The CDR3 covers 15 residues. V trimming: 5 bases; J trimming: 4 bases; junction bases outside the gene matches: 11. CDR1 SGDLS and CDR2 YYNGEE come from the germline V gene. CDR3 DNA sequence: TGTGCCAGCAGTCTCAATAGCGGGACTGGGTACGAGCAGTACTTC. Protein: CASSLNSGTGYEQYF. Complete variable domain (other parts from reference TRBV9 and TRBJ2-7): DSGVTQTPKHLITATGQRVTLRCSPRSGDLSVYWYQQSLDQGLQFLIQYYNGEERAKGNILERFSAQQFPDLHSELNLSSLELGDSALYFCASSLNSGTGYEQYFGPGTRLTVT.

V and J are TRBV9 and TRBJ1-2; 9 nucleotides agree with TRBD1. J was trimmed by 5 bases and V by 0 bases; bases with no gene match: 5. The CDR3 spans 15 residues. The germline CDR1 and CDR2 sequences are SGDLS and YYNGEE. The CDR3 here is CASSVEGQGGYGYTF. The CDR3 DNA is TGTGCCAGCAGCGTAGAGGGACAGGGAGGATATGGCTACACCTTC.